The clone carrying this T cell receptor beta chain occurred a few times. The target antigen is unknown. The source of the sample is a study of T cells in Graves' hyperthyroidism and ophthalmopathy. Diagnosis of hyperthyroidism was new in patients aged 18 to 65, and its duration was under 2 months. Uncontrolled infection, other autoimmune disease, pregnancy or lactation excluded patients. Orbital computed tomography and thyroid ultrasound, together with serum TRAb and thyroxine and clinical symptoms, were used for diagnoses. Study-level points and caveats: Before onset, ophthalmopathy was predicted by the model a median around 6.2 months earlier.

The investigators amplified TCR beta CDR3 regions from RNA transcripts. HTBI primers drove first-round RT-PCR of the TCR CDR3. TCRdb used MiXCR to reprocess the multiplex PCR reads, holding one entry per CDR3 protein. The repertoire holds 350,000 to 450,000 distinct CDR3 sequences, with around 14% as singletons. This CDR3 has 20 amino acids. Germline V gives CDR1 MGHRA, CDR2 YSYEKL. The ends lost 2 bases at V and 4 bases at J; junction bases unmatched: 13. The receptor comes from a woman aged 55 to 70 with Graves' hyperthyroidism. The sequencing sample was made of blood. The rearrangement joins TRBV4-1 to TRBJ2-5; 16 nucleotides agree with TRBD2. The CDR3 sequence: CASSQSRLGTSGRARETQYF. For the CDR3, the DNA is TGCGCCAGCAGCCAAAGCCGCCTCGGGACTAGCGGGAGGGCCAGAGAGACCCAGTACTTC.